Each of the 26 T cell receptor beta chains below was sequenced from the same sample in a study of T cells in Graves' hyperthyroidism and ophthalmopathy. Amplification of TCR beta CDR3 regions was performed using RNA transcripts as template. HTBI primers drove first-round RT-PCR of the TCR CDR3. One entry per CDR3 protein, called by TCRdb with MiXCR from the multiplex PCR reads. The data hold some 270,000 distinct CDR3 sequences, with less than 15% observed a single time. Source material: blood. All receptors come from a woman aged 25-40 years with Graves' hyperthyroidism that later progressed to Graves' ophthalmopathy.

The table lists this clonotype with many counts. This chain links TRBV28 with TRBJ1-2; 7 nucleotides align to TRBD1. Germline lookup yields CDR1 MDHEN and CDR2 SYDVKM. J gave up 4 bases and V 3 bases, and 5 bases lay outside the gene matches. The CDR3 is 14 residues long. DNA for the CDR3: TGTGCCAGCAGTTTCAACAGGGGCGGCTATGGCTACACCTTC. Protein: CASSFNRGGYGYTF.

This clonotype was seen many times. The chain joins TRBV11-2 to TRBJ2-2; D uncertain. CDR1 is SGHAT and CDR2 is FQNNGV in the germline V gene. The CDR3 has 17 amino acids. Trimming pared 4 bases from V and 0 bases from J, leaving 15 bases between. CDR3 region: CASSSHFRPPNTGELFF. The CDR3 nucleotides read TGTGCCAGCAGCTCCCACTTTAGACCGCCGAACACCGGGGAGCTGTTTTTT. The full variable domain, with the rest looked up from reference TRBV11-2 and TRBJ2-2, is EAGVAQSPRYKIIEKRQSVAFWCNPISGHATLYWYQQILGQGPKLLIQFQNNGVVDDSQLPKDRFSAERLKGVDSTLKIQPAKLEDSAVYLCASSSHFRPPNTGELFFGEGSRLTVL.

This clonotype was seen repeatedly, ten times or more. The chain is built from TRBV30 and TRBJ2-7, with 10 bases identical to TRBD1. V was pared by 2 bases and J by 5 bases, with 15 bases of the junction left unmatched. This CDR3 is 17 amino acids long. From germline, CDR1 is GTSNPN and CDR2 SVGIG (reference sequence). CDR3 coding DNA: TGTGCCTGGAGTTTCATCCTTACGGGACAGGGGATGAACGAGCAGTACTTC. It is translated as CAWSFILTGQGMNEQYF.

This clonotype was recorded at least ten times. The chain recombines TRBV18 with TRBJ1-1, with a tentative D call TRBD1 (6 bases). CDR3 length: 15 residues. Germline CDR1 KGHSH, CDR2 LQKENI. V lost 0 bases and J lost 3, with 11 bases in between. The CDR3 region has the DNA TGTGCCAGCTCACCACCTGGACAGATAGACACTGAAGCTTTCTTT. Translation: CASSPPGQIDTEAFF.

This clonotype was observed at least ten times. The CDR3 coding sequence is TGTGCCAGCAGTCCCTGGACTAGCGGGAGCAACAATGAGCAGTTCTTC. It specifies CASSPWTSGSNNEQFF. The V gene is TRBV7-2, the J gene TRBJ2-1, with 13 bases that match TRBD2. The trim removed 6 bases at V and 5 bases at J, leaving 7 bases unmatched. This CDR3 has 16 amino acids. In germline, CDR1 is SGHTA, CDR2 FQGNSA.

V and J are TRBV20-1 and TRBJ2-2; D unresolved. With 3 bases removed from V and 5 bases from J, the gap between germline ends came to 7 bases. From germline, CDR1 is DFQATT and CDR2 SNEGSKA (reference sequence). There are 12 residues in the CDR3. The CDR3 region is CSASGRTGELFF. DNA for the CDR3: TGCAGTGCTAGTGGTAGAACCGGGGAGCTGTTTTTT.

This chain links TRBV12-3 or TRBV12-4 with TRBJ2-7; perhaps TRBD1 as D (5 bases). Trimming took off 2 bases at V and 0 bases at J, with 11 bases between the two ends. This CDR3 has 15 residues. The CDR3 sequence is CASSLSYRTSYEQYF. In DNA, the CDR3 is TGTGCCAGCAGTTTAAGTTACAGGACCTCCTACGAGCAGTACTTC.

This clonotype was picked up many times. CDR3 DNA: TGTGCCAGCAGCTTAGTGTCAGGGGCTACGATTCCGTACTTC. This encodes CASSLVSGATIPYF. V is TRBV7-2 and J is TRBJ2-7, with TRBD1 as a possible D gene (6 bases). Trimming cost V 1 base and J 12 bases, with 19 bases left between them. CDR1 is SGHTA and CDR2 is FQGNSA in the germline V gene. This CDR3 comprises 14 residues.

This rearrangement joins TRBV5-6 to TRBJ2-1; 8 positions agree with TRBD2. The CDR3 sequence is 14 residues long. Germline V gene sequence: CDR1 SGHDT, CDR2 YYEEEE. With V trimmed by 4 bases and J by 10 bases, 10 bases remained unmatched. The CDR3 sequence: CASSPSVAGGEQFF. In DNA form, the CDR3 reads TGTGCCAGCAGCCCTTCGGTGGCGGGAGGCGAGCAGTTCTTC.

The J gene is TRBJ2-2, the V gene TRBV5-1; perhaps TRBD1 as D (5 bases). Germline-derived CDR1 and CDR2 are SGHRS and YFSETQ. Between the trimmed V and J ends, which lost 5 bases and 0 bases, there was a span of 5 bases. The CDR3 has 13 amino acids. The CDR3 bases are TGCGCCAGCAGGGACACGAACACCGGGGAGCTGTTTTTT. It is translated as CASRDTNTGELFF.

This clonotype was observed a single time. CDR3 in DNA: TGTGCCAGCAGCTCTCTCACAGGGAGGTATGGCTACACCTTC. Amino acid sequence: CASSSLTGRYGYTF. V and J are TRBV9 and TRBJ1-2; D possibly corresponds to TRBD1 (6 bases). Germline values: CDR1 SGDLS, CDR2 YYNGEE. The CDR3 loop spans 14 amino acids. With 4 bases removed from V and 5 bases from J, the gap between germline ends came to 15 bases. The variable domain in full, with the rest retrieved from reference TRBV9 and TRBJ1-2, is DSGVTQTPKHLITATGQRVTLRCSPRSGDLSVYWYQQSLDQGLQFLIQYYNGEERAKGNILERFSAQQFPDLHSELNLSSLELGDSALYFCASSSLTGRYGYTFGSGTRLTVV.

This clonotype was seen many times. J is TRBJ2-7 and V is TRBV20-1; D is unclear. Germline CDR1 DFQATT, CDR2 SNEGSKA (reference sequence). V dropped 6 bases and J dropped 5 bases, with 11 bases sitting between them. This CDR3 spans 11 amino acids. The CDR3 is CSAPRAHEQYF. The CDR3 DNA follows: TGCAGTGCCCCACGGGCCCACGAGCAGTACTTC.

This clonotype has at least ten counts. This chain uses TRBV7-2 with TRBJ1-4; D perhaps matches TRBD1 (6 bases). CDR1 is SGHTA and CDR2 is FQGNSA in the germline V gene. The CDR3 consists of 16 residues. Trimming left V 3 bases short and J 2 bases short, with 13 bases between. CDR3: CASSLDRQRTNEKLFF. The CDR3 DNA sequence: TGTGCCAGCAGCTTGGACAGACAGAGGACTAATGAAAAACTGTTTTTT.

Regarding this clonotype: The germline gene is not matched at one end of the junction; a read error may be the cause. In DNA form, the CDR3 reads TGTGCCAGCAGAGCGACAATCTCTGGAGACACCATATATTTT. It encodes CASRATISGDTIYF. This sequence joins TRBV28 and TRBJ1-3, with unresolved D. CDR3 size: 14 residues. Germline assignment: CDR1 MDHEN and CDR2 SYDVKM.

This clonotype was seen a single time. A much larger clone differs by one base, so this may be a read error. The chain uses TRBV5-1 and TRBJ1-1; D might be TRBD1 (5 bases). CDR1 and CDR2 (germline): SGHRS, YFSETQ. The CDR3 covers 16 residues. The chain's CDR3 is CTSSLMSGARNTEAFF. The CDR3 DNA follows: TGCACCAGCAGCTTGATGTCTGGGGCCCGGAACACTGAAGCTTTCTTT.

The genes are TRBV7-9 and TRBJ2-7; tentatively, D is TRBD1 or TRBD2 (5 bases each). The V gene lost 5 bases and the J gene lost 0 bases, with 14 bases spanning the gap. Germline V gene data show CDR1 as SEHNR and CDR2 as FQNEAQ (reference sequence). CDR3 size: 15 residues. The CDR3 DNA is TGTGCCAGCAGCCCCCGGGACGGCGACTCCTACGAGCAGTACTTC. Protein: CASSPRDGDSYEQYF. Looking up the rest from reference TRBV7-9 and TRBJ2-7 gives the full variable domain: DTGVSQNPRHKITKRGQNVTFRCDPISEHNRLYWYRQTLGQGPEFLTYFQNEAQLEKSRLLSDRFSAERPKGSFSTLEIQRTEQGDSAMYLCASSPRDGDSYEQYFGPGTRLTVT.

The table lists this clonotype with many counts. This rearrangement joins TRBV30 to TRBJ2-1; 13 nucleotides match TRBD2. From germline, CDR1 is GTSNPN and CDR2 SVGIG (reference sequence). The CDR3 totals 15 residues. V shed 3 bases, J shed 9 bases, and the junction held 8 bases outside the gene matches. The CDR3 loop reads CAWRKLAGGRIEQFF. The CDR3 DNA is TGTGCCTGGAGAAAACTAGCGGGAGGGAGGATTGAGCAGTTCTTC.

In this sample, this clonotype turned up many times. V usage is TRBV29-1 and J usage is TRBJ2-1, with TRBD2 matching 13 bases. V lost 5 bases to trimming and J lost 3 bases; unmatched junction nucleotides: 7. Per the germline V gene, CDR1 is SQVTM and CDR2 is ANQGSEA. The CDR3 covers 16 residues. This chain's CDR3 is CSVTGTSGTFYNEQFF. In DNA form, the CDR3 reads TGCAGCGTTACCGGGACTAGCGGGACCTTCTACAATGAGCAGTTCTTC.

This clonotype was detected ten times or more. The chain has TRBV20-1 and TRBJ2-1; 8 bases are shared with TRBD2. The CDR3 spans 21 residues. V trimming: 4 bases; J trimming: 8 bases; junction bases outside the gene matches: 31. Germline V lookup: CDR1 DFQATT, CDR2 SNEGSKA (reference sequence). The DNA for the CDR3 is TGCAGTGCTACCAGCCCTTCGGGAGGGGGTGGAGCGTTCCGTTTTACATATGAGCAGTTCTTC. It codes for CSATSPSGGGGAFRFTYEQFF.

This clonotype was seen repeatedly, ten times or more. V is TRBV5-1 and J is TRBJ1-6; D is unresolved. V lost 4 bases and J 9 bases, leaving 14 bases between the germline ends. The CDR3 is made up of 14 amino acids. Germline loops: CDR1 SGHRS, CDR2 YFSETQ. The CDR3 nucleotides are TGCGCCAGCAGCCCGCCTGGGTTAGGTTCACCCCTCCACTTT. This translates into CASSPPGLGSPLHF. Complete variable domain (other parts from reference TRBV5-1 and TRBJ1-6): KAGVTQTPRYLIKTRGQQVTLSCSPISGHRSVSWYQQTPGQGLQFLFEYFSETQRNKGNFPGRFSGRQFSNSRSEMNVSTLELGDSALYLCASSPPGLGSPLHFGNGTRLTVT.

To note about this clonotype: One end of the junction is discordant with germline, which a read error may explain. The genes are TRBV6-5 and TRBJ2-4; a possible D gene is TRBD1 (6 bases). Germline values: CDR1 MNHEY, CDR2 SVGAGI. This CDR3 spans 16 amino acids. Here the CDR3 DNA reads TGTGCCAGCGGTTACCCCGCAGGGGCCGGTGGAAACATTCAGTACTTC. Protein: CASGYPAGAGGNIQYF.

This clonotype was picked up many times. The gene calls are TRBV12-3 or TRBV12-4 and TRBJ2-7; 11 bases agree with TRBD2. J was trimmed by 7 bases and V by 5 bases; bases with no gene match: 13. This CDR3 spans 16 amino acids. The chain's CDR3 is CASSLTSGGLGWEQYF. Written as DNA, the CDR3 is TGTGCCAGCAGTCTCACTAGCGGGGGTTTAGGATGGGAGCAGTACTTC.

About this clonotype itself: Since the CDR3 does not end with the conserved phenylalanine or tryptophan, this likely comes from a read error. The V and J genes are TRBV19 and TRBJ1-5; 7 bases fit TRBD1. The CDR3 length is 14 residues. CDR1 is LNHDA, CDR2 SQIVND, per germline (reference sequence). The V gene end was trimmed by 3 bases and the J gene end by 6 bases; junction bases not matched to a gene: 5. CDR3 nucleotides: TGTGCCAGTAGTATTACAGGGGATCTTCAGCCCCAGCATCTT. Translating it yields CASSITGDLQPQHL.

This clonotype was observed many times. The gene calls are TRBV3-1 and TRBJ2-4, with TRBD2 as a possible D gene (6 bases). The CDR3 runs to 15 residues. Germline lookup yields CDR1 LGHDT and CDR2 YNNKEL (reference sequence). Trimming took off 4 bases at V and 8 bases at J, with 18 bases between the two ends. CDR3 sequence (DNA): TGTGCCAGCAGCCCAACGTCGGGGGATGGGGACATTCAGTACTTC. It yields the protein CASSPTSGDGDIQYF.

In its sample, this clonotype was seen many times. The chain employs TRBV18 and TRBJ2-6, with D possibly being TRBD1 or TRBD2 (5 bases each). This CDR3 region has 18 residues. V was trimmed by 2 bases and J by 0 bases, leaving 14 bases between them. The germline V gene encodes CDR1 KGHSH and CDR2 LQKENI. The CDR3 DNA is TGTGCCAGCTCACCAGTGAGGGGAATCGGCTCTGGGGCCAACGTCCTGACTTTC. Translation gives CASSPVRGIGSGANVLTF.

In this sample, this clonotype turned up many times. The chain carries TRBV27 and TRBJ2-7; 9 positions match TRBD1. The length of the CDR3 is 15 residues. V was clipped by 5 bases and J by 6 bases; unmatched bases: 11. Germline V CDR1 and CDR2: MNHEY, SMNVEV (reference sequence). CDR3 protein: CASSAPRDRGSEQYF. The CDR3 DNA is TGTGCCAGCAGTGCCCCCCGCGACAGGGGGTCCGAGCAGTACTTC.